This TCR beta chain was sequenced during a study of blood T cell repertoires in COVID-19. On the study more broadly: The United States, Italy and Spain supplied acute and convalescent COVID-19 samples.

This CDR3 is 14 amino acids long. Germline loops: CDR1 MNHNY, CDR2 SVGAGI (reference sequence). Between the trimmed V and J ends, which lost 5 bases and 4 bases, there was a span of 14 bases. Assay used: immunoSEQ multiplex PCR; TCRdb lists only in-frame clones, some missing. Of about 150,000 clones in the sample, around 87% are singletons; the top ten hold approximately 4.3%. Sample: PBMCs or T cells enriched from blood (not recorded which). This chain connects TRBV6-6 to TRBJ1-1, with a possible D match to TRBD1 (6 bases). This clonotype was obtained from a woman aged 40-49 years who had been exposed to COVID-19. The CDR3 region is CASSDDRLITEAFF. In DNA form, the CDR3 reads TGTGCCAGCAGTGACGACAGGCTCATCACTGAAGCTTTCTTT.